This entry lists 9 T cell receptor beta chains sequenced from one sample in a study of metastatic and nonmetastatic thyroid tumors. TCRdb re-clonotyped the PCR reads via MiXCR. The sample has approximately 14,000 clones, around 4% seen once; the top ten hold around 27%. Thyroid surgery had not been preceded by any treatment in any patient. The sample comprised tumor tissue. These receptors all stem from a female donor with papillary thyroid cancer or a benign thyroid nodule (not recorded which). Some clones in this sample may be carry-over from other donors' samples.

Only a few counts were recorded for this clone. The rearrangement links TRBV5-5 to TRBJ1-1, with D perhaps TRBD1 (5 bases). Deletions cut 0 bases from V and 11 bases from J, with 29 bases between. This CDR3 contains 18 residues. Germline-derived CDR1 and CDR2 are SGHKS and YYEKEE (reference sequence). As DNA, the CDR3 is TGTGCCAGCAGCTTGGAGTCGGGCAGGGTCTTCTTTTCTTCGGCGGCTTTCTTT. This codes for CASSLESGRVFFSSAAFF. Full variable domain (outside the CDR3, taken from reference TRBV5-5 and TRBJ1-1): DAGVTQSPTHLIKTRGQQVTLRCSPISGHKSVSWYQQVLGQGPQFIFQYYEKEERGRGNFPDRFSARQFPNYSSELNVNALLLGDSALYLCASSLESGRVFFSSAAFFGQGTRLTVV.

This clone has more than one count but fewer than ten. The chain links TRBV28 to TRBJ2-7; TRBD1 agrees at 7 bases. Trimming at V came to 3 bases and at J to 1 base, leaving 3 bases not matched to a gene. This CDR3 region has 14 residues. CDR1 and CDR2 (germline): MDHEN, SYDVKM. The CDR3 sequence: CASSLLTGSYEQYF. CDR3 nucleotides: TGTGCCAGCAGTTTGTTGACAGGGTCCTACGAGCAGTACTTC.

Only a few counts were recorded for this clone. V gene TRBV19 combines with J gene TRBJ1-1; TRBD1 is a possible D gene (5 bases). The CDR3 has 10 residues. The germline V gene encodes CDR1 LNHDA and CDR2 SQIVND (reference sequence). V lost 7 bases to trimming and J lost 9 bases, with 9 bases between them. CDR3 sequence (DNA): TGTGCCAGTATGCGGGGACAAGCTTTCTTT. Translation: CASMRGQAFF.

This clone was found a few times. The CDR3 spells CSAQLAGGYNEQFF. DNA for the CDR3: TGCAGTGCGCAACTAGCGGGGGGGTACAATGAGCAGTTCTTC. J is TRBJ2-1 and V is TRBV20-1; 13 nucleotides match TRBD2. Germline assignment: CDR1 DFQATT and CDR2 SNEGSKA (reference sequence). V lost 6 bases and J lost 4; bases outside the gene matches: 3. This CDR3 is 14 amino acids long.

The chain recombines TRBV27 with TRBJ2-2; no firm D call. The CDR3 is 15 amino acids. Germline values: CDR1 MNHEY, CDR2 SMNVEV (reference sequence). Trimming removed 0 bases from V and 6 bases from J, with 11 bases in between. The CDR3 DNA is TGTGCCAGCAGTTTATCCACTGGGGTCGCCGGGGAGCTGTTTTTT. It specifies CASSLSTGVAGELFF.

In its sample, this clone was seen a few times. This sequence joins TRBV12-3 or TRBV12-4 and TRBJ1-3, with D uncertain. The CDR3 runs 15 residues. With 3 bases removed from V and 7 bases from J, the gap between germline ends came to 16 bases. The DNA of the CDR3 is TGTGCCAGCAGTTTCTTCCCCTATAACCCGAACACCATATATTTT. This encodes CASSFFPYNPNTIYF.

This clone showed up just a few times. This rearrangement joins TRBV11-2 to TRBJ2-7, with a possible D match to TRBD1 (6 bases). The V gene's germline CDR1 is SGHAT and CDR2 FQNNGV. CDR3 length: 11 amino acids. With 5 bases removed from V and 11 bases from J, the gap between germline ends came to 13 bases. CDR3 in amino acids: CASSPGAEEYF. CDR3 DNA: TGTGCCAGCAGCCCAGGGGCGGAAGAGTACTTC.

This clone was seen a few times. Compared with germline, one end of the junction differs, possibly owing to a read error. The chain has TRBV19 and TRBJ2-2, with D perhaps TRBD1 (5 bases). This CDR3 is built from 14 residues. CDR1 is LNHDA, CDR2 SQIVND, per germline (reference sequence). The CDR3 region is CASSTLTGTGELFF. For the CDR3, the DNA is TGTGCCAGTAGTACATTAACAGGTACCGGTGAGCTGTTTTTT.

This clone has more than one count but fewer than ten. V gene TRBV7-2 combines with J gene TRBJ1-2; D might be TRBD1 (6 bases). V gave up 0 bases and J gave up 7 bases, with 15 bases separating them. This CDR3 contains 15 residues. CDR1 is SGHTA and CDR2 is FQGNSA in the germline V gene. For the CDR3, the DNA is TGTGCCAGCAGCTTAGCGGTCAAGGCAGGGGTTGGCTACACCTTC. Its protein is CASSLAVKAGVGYTF.